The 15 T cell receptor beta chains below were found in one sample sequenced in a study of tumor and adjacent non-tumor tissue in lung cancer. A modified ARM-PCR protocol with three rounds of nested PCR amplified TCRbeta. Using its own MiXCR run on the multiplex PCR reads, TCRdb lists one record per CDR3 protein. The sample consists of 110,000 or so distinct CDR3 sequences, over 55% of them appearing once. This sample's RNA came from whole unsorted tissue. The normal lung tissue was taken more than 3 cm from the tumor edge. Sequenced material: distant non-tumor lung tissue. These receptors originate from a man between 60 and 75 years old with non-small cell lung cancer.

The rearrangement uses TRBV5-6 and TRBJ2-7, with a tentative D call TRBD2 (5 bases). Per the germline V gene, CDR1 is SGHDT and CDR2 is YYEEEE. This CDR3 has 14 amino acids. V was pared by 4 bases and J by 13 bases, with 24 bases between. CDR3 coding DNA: TGTGCCAGCAGCATTCTTCCGGGAAACGACGAACACTACTTC. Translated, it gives CASSILPGNDEHYF.

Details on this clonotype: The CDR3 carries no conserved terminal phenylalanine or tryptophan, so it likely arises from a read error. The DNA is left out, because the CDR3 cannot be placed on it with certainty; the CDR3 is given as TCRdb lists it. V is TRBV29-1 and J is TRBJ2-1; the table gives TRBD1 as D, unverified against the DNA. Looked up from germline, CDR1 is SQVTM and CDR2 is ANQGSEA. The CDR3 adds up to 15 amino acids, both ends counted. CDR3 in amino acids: CSVEIQGAIDNEQSL.

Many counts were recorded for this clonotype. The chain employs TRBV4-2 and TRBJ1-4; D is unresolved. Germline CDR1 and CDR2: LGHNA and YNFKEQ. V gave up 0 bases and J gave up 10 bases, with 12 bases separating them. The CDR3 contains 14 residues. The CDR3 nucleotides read TGTGCCAGCAGCCAAGATGGCGGGAAGGGAAAACTGTTTTTT. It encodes CASSQDGGKGKLFF.

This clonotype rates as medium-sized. The CDR3 spells CASSDPVTYEQYF. In DNA, the CDR3 is TGTGCCAGCAGTGACCCGGTGACCTACGAGCAGTACTTC. This chain joins TRBV6-2 or TRBV6-3 and TRBJ2-7; D gene unclear. V was cut by 5 bases and J by 2 bases, with 10 bases left in between. CDR1 is MNHEY, CDR2 SVGEGT, per germline. CDR3 length: 13 amino acids.

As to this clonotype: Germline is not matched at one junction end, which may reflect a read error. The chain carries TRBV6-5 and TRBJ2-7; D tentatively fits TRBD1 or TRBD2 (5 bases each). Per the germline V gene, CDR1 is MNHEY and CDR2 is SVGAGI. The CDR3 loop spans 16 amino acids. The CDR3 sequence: CASSPSGPRSGYEQCF. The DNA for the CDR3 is TGTGCCAGCAGCCCCTCGGGACCTAGATCGGGCTACGAGCAGTGCTTC.

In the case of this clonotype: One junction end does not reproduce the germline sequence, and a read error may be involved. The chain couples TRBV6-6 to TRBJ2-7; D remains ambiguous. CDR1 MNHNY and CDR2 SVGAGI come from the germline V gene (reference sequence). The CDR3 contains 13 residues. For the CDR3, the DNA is TGTGCCAGCAGTTTCAAGAGCTCCTACGAGCTGTACTTC. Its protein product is CASSFKSSYELYF.

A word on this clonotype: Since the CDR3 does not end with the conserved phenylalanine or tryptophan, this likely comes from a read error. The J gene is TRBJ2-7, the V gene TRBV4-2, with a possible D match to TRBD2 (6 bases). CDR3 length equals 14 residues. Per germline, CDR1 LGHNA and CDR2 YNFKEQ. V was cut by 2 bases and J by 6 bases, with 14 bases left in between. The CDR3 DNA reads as TGTGCCAGCAGCCAACCGGGAGAGGGTGGCGAGCAGTACTTA. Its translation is CASSQPGEGGEQYL.

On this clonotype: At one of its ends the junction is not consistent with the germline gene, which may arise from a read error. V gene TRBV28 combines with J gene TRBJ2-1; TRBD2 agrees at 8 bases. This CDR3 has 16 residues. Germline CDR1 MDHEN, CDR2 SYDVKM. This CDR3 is CASSLYGTSGSNGQFF. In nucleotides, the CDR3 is TGTGCCAGCAGTTTATACGGGACTAGTGGGAGTAATGGGCAGTTCTTC.

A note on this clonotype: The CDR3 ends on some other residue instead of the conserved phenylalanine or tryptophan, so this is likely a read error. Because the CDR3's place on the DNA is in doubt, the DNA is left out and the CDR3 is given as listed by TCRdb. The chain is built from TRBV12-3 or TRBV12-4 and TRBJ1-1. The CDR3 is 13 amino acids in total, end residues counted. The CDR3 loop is CASNQSGGRKAIL.

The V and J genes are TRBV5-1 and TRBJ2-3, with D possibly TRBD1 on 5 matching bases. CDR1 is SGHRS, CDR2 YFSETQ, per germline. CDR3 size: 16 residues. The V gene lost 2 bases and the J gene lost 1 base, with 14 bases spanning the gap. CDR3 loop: CASSLDLGVGTDTQYF. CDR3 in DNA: TGCGCCAGCAGCTTAGATCTAGGGGTGGGCACAGATACGCAGTATTTT.

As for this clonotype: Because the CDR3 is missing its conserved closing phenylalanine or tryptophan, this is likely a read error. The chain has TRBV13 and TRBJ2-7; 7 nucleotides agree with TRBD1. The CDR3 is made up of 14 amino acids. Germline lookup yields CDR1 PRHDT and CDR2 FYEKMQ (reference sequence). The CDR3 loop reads CVSSRGTEANEQYS. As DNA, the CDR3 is TGTGTCAGCAGCCGAGGGACAGAGGCTAATGAGCAGTACTCC.

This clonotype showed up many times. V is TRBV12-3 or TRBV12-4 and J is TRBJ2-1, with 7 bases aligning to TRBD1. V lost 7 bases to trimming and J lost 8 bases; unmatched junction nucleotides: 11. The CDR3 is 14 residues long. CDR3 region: CASTSGTVEHEQFF. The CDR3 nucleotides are TGTGCCAGCACCTCCGGGACAGTTGAACATGAGCAGTTCTTC.

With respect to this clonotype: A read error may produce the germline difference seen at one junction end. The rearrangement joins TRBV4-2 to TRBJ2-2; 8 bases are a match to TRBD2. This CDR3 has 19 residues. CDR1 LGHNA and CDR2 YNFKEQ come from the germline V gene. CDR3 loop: CASSPRTSWGSIDTWELFF. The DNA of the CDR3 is TGTGCCAGCAGCCCTCGGACTAGCTGGGGGTCCATTGACACCTGGGAGCTGTTTTTT.

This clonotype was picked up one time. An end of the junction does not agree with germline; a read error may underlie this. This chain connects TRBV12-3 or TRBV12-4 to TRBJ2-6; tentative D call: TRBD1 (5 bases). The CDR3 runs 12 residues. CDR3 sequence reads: CATQYGANVLTF. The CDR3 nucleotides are TGTGCCACACAATATGGGGCCAACGTACTGACTTTC.

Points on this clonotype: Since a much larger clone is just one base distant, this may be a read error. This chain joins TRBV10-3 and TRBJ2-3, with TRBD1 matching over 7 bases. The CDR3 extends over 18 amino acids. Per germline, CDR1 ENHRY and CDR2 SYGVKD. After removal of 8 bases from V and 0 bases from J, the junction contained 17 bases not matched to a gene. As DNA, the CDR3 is TGTGCCATCCATGTCCGGGGACAGAGTGCTTCTAGCACAGATACGCAGTATTTT. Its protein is CAIHVRGQSASSTDTQYF.